This T cell receptor beta chain was retrieved from a study of chronic HIV infection and antiretroviral therapy. Trimming left V 2 bases short and J 4 bases short, with 8 bases between. In germline, CDR1 is SNHLY, CDR2 FYNNEI. The CDR3 loop spans 14 amino acids. TCRdb fed the 5' RACE reads into MiXCR, producing one record per CDR3 protein. Altogether fewer than 40,000 distinct CDR3 sequences are present, roughly 7.6% being singletons, with the ten largest covering over 2.5%. The chain carries TRBV2 and TRBJ1-4; no definite D call. The source material was peripheral blood. The sequence was obtained from an adult who had HIV and had not received antiretroviral therapy, or was an uninfected healthy control (not recorded which). CDR3: CASSELDFNEKLFF. CDR3 bases: TGTGCCAGCAGTGAATTGGATTTTAATGAAAAACTGTTTTTT.